The entry that follows covers one T cell receptor (beta chain) sequence. The antigen is not known. Germline-derived CDR1 and CDR2 are SQVTM and ANQGSEA. This CDR3 contains 14 residues. V lost 4 bases, J lost 5 bases, and 7 bases stayed unmatched. Included in the TCR beta cDNA libraries were unique molecular identifiers. TCRdb processed the PCR reads anew with MiXCR; each CDR3 protein has one entry. The profile covers about 160,000 distinct CDR3 sequences, with roughly 40% appearing a single time and under 30% taken by the ten largest. This entry is derived from a study of post-analysis software for immune sequencing data. Findings and caveats of the study: Patients had higher frequencies than controls of roughly five TRBV segments, including TRBV5-6, TRBV5-1 and TRBV20-1. Significantly lower normalized Chao1 diversity was seen in multiple sclerosis patients than in controls.

Sequencing used blood, obtained after autologous hematopoietic stem cell transplantation. The receptor was derived from a girl aged 5 to 17 with multiple sclerosis. The chain is built from TRBV29-1 and TRBJ1-5; 8 positions agree with TRBD1. The CDR3 nucleotides read TGCAGCGTTGTGGGGACAGGCTTCGATCAGCCCCAGCATTTT. It yields the protein CSVVGTGFDQPQHF. Supplemented by reference TRBV29-1 and TRBJ1-5, the full variable domain reads SAVISQKPSRDICQRGTSLTIQCQVDSQVTMMFWYRQQPGQSLTLIATANQGSEATYESGFVIDKFPISRPNLTFSTLTVSNMSPEDSSIYLCSVVGTGFDQPQHFGDGTRLSIL.